Listed below are T cell receptor beta chains from one sample, sequenced in a study of cytomegalovirus exposure and HLA in healthy donors. The data were produced by immunoSEQ multiplex PCR, yet TCRdb's version contains in-frame clones alone and is incomplete. Of just under 250,000 clones in the sample, roughly 82% are singletons; the top ten hold over 5%. The sequenced material came from PBMCs. These receptors were collected from a woman aged 40 to 49 in good health and CMV-seropositive. Both conserved end residues are part of each CDR3. D genes are given only for firm matches. Expanded clones are given a class, and other clones once, few, many or no size at all.

d_call | j_call | v_call | clone_size | cdr3_nt | cdr3_aa
. | TRBJ1-2 | TRBV27 | . | TGTGCCAGCAGAGGGGGGGGAGGCTCCTATGGCTACACCTTC | CASRGGGGSYGYTF
TRBD2 | TRBJ2-7 | TRBV7-2 | once | TGTGCCAGCGGCAAGGGGAGCGGGAGCTACGAGCAGTACTTC | CASGKGSGSYEQYF
. | TRBJ2-2 | TRBV6-4 | . | TGTGCCAGCAGTGTGGTAGCCTCTACGAACACCGGGGAGCTGTTTTTT | CASSVVASTNTGELFF
. | TRBJ2-7 | TRBV18 | . | TGTGCCAGCTCATCCTATGGCGGAGCCTACGAGCAGTACTTC | CASSSYGGAYEQYF
. | TRBJ1-1 | TRBV7-9 | . | TGTGCCAGCAGCTTAAGTTGGGGTGGAAGACAGGACACTGAAGCTTTCTTT | CASSLSWGGRQDTEAFF
. | TRBJ2-5 | TRBV9 | . | TGTGCCAGCAGCGTAGATAACAGGCGGGAGACCCAGTACTTC | CASSVDNRRETQYF
. | TRBJ1-1 | TRBV6-6 | . | TGTGCCAGCAGCGGGAACACTGAAGCTTTCTTT | CASSGNTEAFF
TRBD1 | TRBJ1-2 | TRBV10-3 | . | TGTGCCATCAGTTGGGACAGCCGTAACTATGGCTACACCTTC | CAISWDSRNYGYTF
TRBD1 | TRBJ1-1 | TRBV7-2 | . | TGTGCCAGCAGCCCTGACAGGGTCGTAGCTTTCTTT | CASSPDRVVAFF
. | TRBJ1-3 | TRBV29-1 | . | TGCAGCGTCCAGGGGTACGGAAACACCATATATTTT | CSVQGYGNTIYF
TRBD1 | TRBJ2-7 | TRBV7-9 | . | TGTGCCAGCAGCTTAAGCGGACAGGGGAACGAGCAGTACTTC | CASSLSGQGNEQYF
TRBD2 | TRBJ2-5 | TRBV11-2 | . | TGTGCCAGCAGCTTAGATATATCGACTAGCGGGAGGAGAGAGACCCAGTACTTC | CASSLDISTSGRRETQYF
TRBD1 | TRBJ1-1 | TRBV18 | . | TGTGCCAGCTCCGAGGGACAGGTCGGGGGGAACACTGAAGCTTTCTTT | CASSEGQVGGNTEAFF
. | TRBJ1-2 | TRBV6-5 | . | TGTGCCAGCGGTACAGGGACGAACTATGGCTACACCTTC | CASGTGTNYGYTF
TRBD1 | TRBJ1-2 | TRBV19 | . | TGTGCCAGTAGTATAACAGGGGCCGTCACCTTC | CASSITGAVTF
. | TRBJ1-6 | TRBV10-3 | . | TGTGCCATCAGGGCCGGGAGCCACGGTTCACCCCTCCACTTT | CAIRAGSHGSPLHF
. | TRBJ1-1 | TRBV6-6 | once | TGTGCCAGCAGTTACGGGGGGGGGAACACTGAAGCTTTCTTT | CASSYGGGNTEAFF
. | TRBJ2-5 | TRBV25-1 | . | TGTGCCAGCAGTGAATTTACAGGGCTACAAGAGACCCAGTACTTC | CASSEFTGLQETQYF
. | TRBJ2-5 | TRBV6-1 | . | TGTGCCAGCAGTTATTCCGGGGGGACCCAGTACTTC | CASSYSGGTQYF
. | TRBJ1-1 | TRBV2 | few | TGTGCCAGCAGTCCTTTGGACGGGATGCGCACTGAAGCTTTCTTT | CASSPLDGMRTEAFF
TRBD1 | TRBJ1-2 | TRBV6-5 | . | TGTGCCAGCAGTTATTACCCGGGACAGATTAACTATGGCTACACCTTC | CASSYYPGQINYGYTF
. | TRBJ2-3 | TRBV5-6 | . | TGTGCCAGCAGCCCCCCCGGAGGGGGGGGCCTTAGTGATACGCAGTATTTT | CASSPPGGGGLSDTQYF
. | TRBJ2-3 | TRBV19 | . | TGTGCCAGTAGTAGGGGCCCACTTGATACGCAGTATTTT | CASSRGPLDTQYF
TRBD2 | TRBJ2-3 | TRBV19 | . | TGTGCCAGTAGTATTCGGCTAGCGGGAGGGCCGACAGATACGCAGTATTTT | CASSIRLAGGPTDTQYF
. | TRBJ2-1 | TRBV10-3 | . | TGTGCCATCAGTAGGGGGGGGGCCTTCAATGAGCAGTTCTTC | CAISRGGAFNEQFF
TRBD1 | TRBJ2-3 | TRBV2 | . | TGTGCCAGCAGTCGGTGGACAGGGGGAACAGATACGCAGTATTTT | CASSRWTGGTDTQYF
. | TRBJ2-1 | TRBV7-2 | . | TGTGCCAGCGGAAAGGAAGCGAAAAACAATGAGCAGTTCTTC | CASGKEAKNNEQFF
. | TRBJ2-4 | TRBV7-2 | . | TGTGCCAGCAGCTTAGCACAGGGAAACAAAAACATTCAGTACTTC | CASSLAQGNKNIQYF
. | TRBJ2-7 | TRBV30 | . | TGTGCCTGGAGACCCCCTGGGCTTAGCGAGCAGTACTTC | CAWRPPGLSEQYF
TRBD1 | TRBJ1-5 | TRBV2 | . | TGTGCCAGCAGGACAGGGGTCTATAGCAATCAGCCCCAGCATTTT | CASRTGVYSNQPQHF
TRBD1 | TRBJ2-1 | TRBV30 | . | TGTGCCTTCCACCGGGACAGGTACAATGAGCAGTTCTTC | CAFHRDRYNEQFF
. | TRBJ2-7 | TRBV11-2 | . | TGTGCCAGCAGCTTAGAACGGCCCAGCGACGAGCAGTACTTC | CASSLERPSDEQYF
TRBD1 | TRBJ2-1 | TRBV7-2 | . | TGTGCCAGCAGCTTAGGGGGACAGGGGGTGAGTGAGCAGTTCTTC | CASSLGGQGVSEQFF
. | TRBJ1-4 | TRBV30 | . | TGTGCCTGGAGTGGGGGCGTCGGTGAAAAACTGTTTTTT | CAWSGGVGEKLFF
TRBD1 | TRBJ1-1 | TRBV11-2 | once | TGTGCCAGCAGCCCGGGACAGGGTTGGACTGAAGCTTTCTTT | CASSPGQGWTEAFF
. | TRBJ1-2 | TRBV4-1 | . | TGCGCCAGCAGCCAGGGGGGGAGGCAGCTGTGGGGTGGCTACACCTTC | CASSQGGRQLWGGYTF
. | TRBJ2-1 | TRBV11-2 | few | TGTGCCAGCAGCTTAGGTAGCCGGGAGCAGGAGTTCTTC | CASSLGSREQEFF
TRBD1 | TRBJ1-4 | TRBV5-4 | . | TGTGCCAGCAGCACAGGGGGCCTTAATGAAAAACTGTTTTTT | CASSTGGLNEKLFF
TRBD1 | TRBJ1-4 | TRBV9 | . | TGTGCCAGCAGCGGAGGGGGCACTAATGAAAAACTGTTTTTT | CASSGGGTNEKLFF
. | TRBJ2-7 | TRBV5-1 | . | TGCGCCAGCAGCTTGGGGCAGGCGTCCTACGAGCAGTACTTC | CASSLGQASYEQYF
. | TRBJ2-7 | TRBV19 | few | TGTGCCAGTAGCCCATGGCAGGATACCTACGAGCAGTACTTC | CASSPWQDTYEQYF
TRBD2 | TRBJ2-5 | TRBV5-6 | . | TGTGCCAGCAGCTGGCCAGGGATTAGCGGGGGCCTCCAAGAGACCCAGTACTTC | CASSWPGISGGLQETQYF
. | TRBJ2-3 | TRBV29-1 | . | TGCAGCGTTGCGACGACTAGCACAGATACGCAGTATTTT | CSVATTSTDTQYF
. | TRBJ1-1 | TRBV10-3 | . | TGTGCCATCAGTGAGTCTACAGACATGAACACTGAAGCTTTCTTT | CAISESTDMNTEAFF
. | TRBJ2-7 | TRBV4-2 | . | TGTGCCAGCAGCCAAGAATCCAGTCTTGGTTACGAGCAGTACTTC | CASSQESSLGYEQYF
. | TRBJ2-2 | TRBV7-9 | . | TGTTCCAGCAGCTTAGGGGGAGACCGGCTGTTTTTT | CSSSLGGDRLFF
TRBD1 | TRBJ1-2 | TRBV4-3 | . | TGCGCCAGCAGCCAATCCCCACAGGGGTTACATGGCTACACCTTC | CASSQSPQGLHGYTF
. | TRBJ1-2 | TRBV19 | . | TGTGCCAGTAGTATGGTATTCCAGGGGCCTAACTATGGCTACACCTTC | CASSMVFQGPNYGYTF
. | TRBJ2-3 | TRBV4-2 | few | TGTGCCAGCAGCCAAGATAGGAGAATCACAGATACGCAGTATTTT | CASSQDRRITDTQYF
. | TRBJ2-3 | TRBV4-3 | . | TGCGCCAGCAGCCAAGGATTCCGGAAGGGGAGCACAGATACGCAGTATTTT | CASSQGFRKGSTDTQYF